This T cell receptor beta chain came from a study of Graves' ophthalmopathy and Graves' hyperthyroidism. Overall study results and limits: Among thyroid clonotypes expanded above 0.001 frequency, most also appeared in blood. With almost 90% sensitivity and around 80% specificity, a 13-signature model separated ophthalmopathy from stable hyperthyroidism.

This clonotype was seen at least ten times. Antigen specificity is unknown. From RNA, the CDR3 regions of TCR beta chains were amplified and sequenced. First-round RT-PCR relied on HTBI primers, and a second-round multiplex PCR came next. TCRdb fed the multiplex PCR reads into MiXCR, producing one record per CDR3 protein. The sample contains fewer than 650,000 distinct CDR3 sequences, about 24% of which appear only once. V was cut by 4 bases and J by 6 bases, with 6 bases left in between. CDR3 size: 10 residues. Germline CDR1 is SQVTM and CDR2 is ANQGSEA. This chain links TRBV29-1 with TRBJ1-1; D unresolved. Sequencing was performed on peripheral blood. This clonotype was sampled from a woman between 18 and 29 years old with stable Graves' hyperthyroidism. Some clones in this sample may be carry-over from other donors' samples. As DNA, the CDR3 is TGCAGCGTTGTCCCGGCTGAAGCTTTCTTT. Its protein product is CSVVPAEAFF. Supplemented by reference TRBV29-1 and TRBJ1-1, the full variable domain reads SAVISQKPSRDICQRGTSLTIQCQVDSQVTMMFWYRQQPGQSLTLIATANQGSEATYESGFVIDKFPISRPNLTFSTLTVSNMSPEDSSIYLCSVVPAEAFFGQGTRLTVV.